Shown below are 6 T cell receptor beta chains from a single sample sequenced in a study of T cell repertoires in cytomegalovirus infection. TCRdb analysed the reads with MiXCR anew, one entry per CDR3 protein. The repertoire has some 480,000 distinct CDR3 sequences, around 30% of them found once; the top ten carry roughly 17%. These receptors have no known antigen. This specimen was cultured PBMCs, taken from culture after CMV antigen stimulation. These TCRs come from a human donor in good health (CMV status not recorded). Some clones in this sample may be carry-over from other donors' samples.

In DNA form, the CDR3 reads TGCGCCAGCAGCCACCTACCTAGCGGGAGCGAAGAGACCCAGTACTTC. This encodes CASSHLPSGSEETQYF. J is TRBJ2-5 and V is TRBV4-1; 10 bases match TRBD2. CDR3 length equals 16 residues. The trim removed 3 bases at V and 3 bases at J, leaving 7 bases unmatched. CDR1 is MGHRA, CDR2 YSYEKL, per germline.

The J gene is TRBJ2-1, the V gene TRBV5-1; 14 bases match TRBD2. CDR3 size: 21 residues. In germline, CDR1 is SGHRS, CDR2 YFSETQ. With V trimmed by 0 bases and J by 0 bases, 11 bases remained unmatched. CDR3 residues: CASSLVLGLAGGLSSYNEQFF. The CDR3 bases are TGCGCCAGCAGCTTGGTTCTCGGACTAGCGGGAGGACTTAGCTCCTACAATGAGCAGTTCTTC. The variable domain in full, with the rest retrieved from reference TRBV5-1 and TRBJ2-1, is KAGVTQTPRYLIKTRGQQVTLSCSPISGHRSVSWYQQTPGQGLQFLFEYFSETQRNKGNFPGRFSGRQFSNSRSEMNVSTLELGDSALYLCASSLVLGLAGGLSSYNEQFFGPGTRLTVL.

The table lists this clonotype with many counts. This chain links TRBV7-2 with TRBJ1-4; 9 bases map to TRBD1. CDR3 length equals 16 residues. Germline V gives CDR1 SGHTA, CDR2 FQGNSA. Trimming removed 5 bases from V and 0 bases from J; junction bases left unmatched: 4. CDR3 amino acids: CASSPDRGATNEKLFF. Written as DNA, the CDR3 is TGTGCCAGCAGCCCGGACAGGGGTGCAACTAATGAAAAACTGTTTTTT.

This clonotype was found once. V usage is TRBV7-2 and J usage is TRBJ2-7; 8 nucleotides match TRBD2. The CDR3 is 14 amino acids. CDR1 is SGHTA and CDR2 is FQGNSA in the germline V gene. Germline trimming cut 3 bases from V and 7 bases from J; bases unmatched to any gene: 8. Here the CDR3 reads CASSFGGTSWEQYF. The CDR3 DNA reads TGTGCCAGCAGCTTTGGGGGGACTAGTTGGGAGCAGTACTTC.

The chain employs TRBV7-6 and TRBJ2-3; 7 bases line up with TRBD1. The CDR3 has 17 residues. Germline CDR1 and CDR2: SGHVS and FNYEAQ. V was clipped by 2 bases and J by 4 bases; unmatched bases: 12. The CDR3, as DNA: TGTGCCAGCAGCTTAATGGAACGACAGGGCGGTTCAGATACGCAGTATTTT. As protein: CASSLMERQGGSDTQYF.

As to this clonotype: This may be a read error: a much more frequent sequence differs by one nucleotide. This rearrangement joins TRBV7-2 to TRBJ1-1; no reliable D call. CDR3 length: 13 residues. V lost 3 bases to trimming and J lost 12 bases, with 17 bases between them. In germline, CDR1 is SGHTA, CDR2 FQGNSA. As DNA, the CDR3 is TGTGCCAGCAGCTTCACCGGAATGGGGATAACTTTCTTT. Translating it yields CASSFTGMGITFF.